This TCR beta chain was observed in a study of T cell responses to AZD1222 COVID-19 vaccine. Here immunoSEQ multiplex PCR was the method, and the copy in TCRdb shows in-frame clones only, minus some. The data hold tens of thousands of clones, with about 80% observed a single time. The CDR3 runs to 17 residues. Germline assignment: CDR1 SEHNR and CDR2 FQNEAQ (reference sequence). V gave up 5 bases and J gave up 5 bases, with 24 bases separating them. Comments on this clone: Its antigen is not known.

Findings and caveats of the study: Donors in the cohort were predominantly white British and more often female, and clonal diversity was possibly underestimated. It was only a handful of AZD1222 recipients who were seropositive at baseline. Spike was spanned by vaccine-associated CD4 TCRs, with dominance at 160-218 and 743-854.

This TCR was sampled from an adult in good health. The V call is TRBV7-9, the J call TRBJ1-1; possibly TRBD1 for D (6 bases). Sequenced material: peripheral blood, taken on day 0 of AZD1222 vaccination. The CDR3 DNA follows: TGTGCCAGCAGCCCCAAGTCCGGGGGCGCTTCCTGGACTGAAGCTTTCTTT. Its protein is CASSPKSGGASWTEAFF.